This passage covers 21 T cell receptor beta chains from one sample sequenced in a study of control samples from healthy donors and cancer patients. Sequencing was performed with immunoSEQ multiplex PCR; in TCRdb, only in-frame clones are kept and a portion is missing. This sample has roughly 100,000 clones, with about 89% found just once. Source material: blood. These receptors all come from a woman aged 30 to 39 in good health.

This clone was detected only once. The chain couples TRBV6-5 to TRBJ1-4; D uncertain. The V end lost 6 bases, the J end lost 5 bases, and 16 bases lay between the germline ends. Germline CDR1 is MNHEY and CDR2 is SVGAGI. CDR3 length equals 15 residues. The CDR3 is CASRPQRRRNEKLFF. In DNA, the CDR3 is TGTGCCAGCAGGCCACAAAGACGGAGAAATGAAAAACTGTTTTTT.

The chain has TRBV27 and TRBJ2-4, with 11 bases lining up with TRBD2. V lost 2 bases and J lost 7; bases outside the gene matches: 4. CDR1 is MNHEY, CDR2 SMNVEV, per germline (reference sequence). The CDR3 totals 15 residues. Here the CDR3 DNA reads TGTGCCAGCAGTTTAACTAGCGGGAGTGGGAACATTCAGTACTTC. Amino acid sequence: CASSLTSGSGNIQYF.

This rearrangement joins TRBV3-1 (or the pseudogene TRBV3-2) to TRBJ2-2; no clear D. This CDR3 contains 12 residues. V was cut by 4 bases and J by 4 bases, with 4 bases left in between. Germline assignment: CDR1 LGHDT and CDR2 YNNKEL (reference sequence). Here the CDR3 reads CASSPGTGELFF. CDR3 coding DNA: TGTGCCAGCAGCCCGGGCACCGGGGAGCTGTTTTTT.

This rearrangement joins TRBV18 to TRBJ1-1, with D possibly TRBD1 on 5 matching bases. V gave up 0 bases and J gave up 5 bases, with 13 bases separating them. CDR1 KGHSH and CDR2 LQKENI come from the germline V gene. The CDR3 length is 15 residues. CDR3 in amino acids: CASSPPNQGGTEAFF. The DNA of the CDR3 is TGTGCCAGCTCACCACCGAACCAGGGTGGGACTGAAGCTTTCTTT.

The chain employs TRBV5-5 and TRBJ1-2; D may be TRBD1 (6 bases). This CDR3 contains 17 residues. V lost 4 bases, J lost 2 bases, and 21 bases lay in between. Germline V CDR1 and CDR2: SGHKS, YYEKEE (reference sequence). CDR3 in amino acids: CASSPAGHRIKNYGYTF. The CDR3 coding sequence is TGTGCCAGCAGCCCAGCGGGACACCGAATTAAGAACTATGGCTACACCTTC. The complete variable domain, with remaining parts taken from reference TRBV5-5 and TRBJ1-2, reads DAGVTQSPTHLIKTRGQQVTLRCSPISGHKSVSWYQQVLGQGPQFIFQYYEKEERGRGNFPDRFSARQFPNYSSELNVNALLLGDSALYLCASSPAGHRIKNYGYTFGSGTRLTVV.

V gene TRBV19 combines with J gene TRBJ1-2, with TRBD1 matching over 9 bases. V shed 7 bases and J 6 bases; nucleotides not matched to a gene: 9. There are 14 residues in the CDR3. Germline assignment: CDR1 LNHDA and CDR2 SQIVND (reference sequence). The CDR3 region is CASTAGQGLNGYTF. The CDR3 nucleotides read TGTGCCAGTACCGCGGGACAGGGTTTAAATGGCTACACCTTC.

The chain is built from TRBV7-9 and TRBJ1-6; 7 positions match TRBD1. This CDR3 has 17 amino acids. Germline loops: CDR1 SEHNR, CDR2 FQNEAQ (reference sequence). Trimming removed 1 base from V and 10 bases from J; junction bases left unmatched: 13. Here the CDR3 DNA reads TGTGCCAGCAGCTTAGGCCTCACTCGGGACAGTCAATCACCCCTCCACTTT. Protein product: CASSLGLTRDSQSPLHF.

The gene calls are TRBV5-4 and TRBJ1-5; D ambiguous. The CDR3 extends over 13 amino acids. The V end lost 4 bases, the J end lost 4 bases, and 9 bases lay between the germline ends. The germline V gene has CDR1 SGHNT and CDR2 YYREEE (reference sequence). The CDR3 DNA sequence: TGTGCCAGCAGCCGCGGGGATAATCAGCCCCAGCATTTT. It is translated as CASSRGDNQPQHF.

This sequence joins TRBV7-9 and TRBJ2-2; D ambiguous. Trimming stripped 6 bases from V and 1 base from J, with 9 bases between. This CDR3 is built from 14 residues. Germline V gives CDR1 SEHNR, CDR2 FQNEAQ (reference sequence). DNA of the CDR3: TGTGCCAGCAGTCGTCAGGAGAACACCGGGGAGCTGTTTTTT. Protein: CASSRQENTGELFF.

The CDR3: CASSPGWTGYLTDTQYF. CDR3 nucleotide sequence: TGTGCCAGCAGTCCAGGATGGACAGGGTATCTCACAGATACGCAGTATTTT. The chain recombines TRBV6-6 with TRBJ2-3; TRBD1 agrees at 8 bases. V was clipped by 5 bases and J by 2 bases; unmatched bases: 12. Germline assignment: CDR1 MNHNY and CDR2 SVGAGI (reference sequence). The CDR3 consists of 17 residues.

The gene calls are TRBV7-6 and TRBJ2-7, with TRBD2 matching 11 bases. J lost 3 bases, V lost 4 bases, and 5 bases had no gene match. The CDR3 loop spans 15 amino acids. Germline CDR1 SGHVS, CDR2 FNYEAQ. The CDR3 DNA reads TGTGCCAGCAGCTCTCCGACTAGCGGGATCTACGAGCAGTACTTC. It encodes CASSSPTSGIYEQYF.

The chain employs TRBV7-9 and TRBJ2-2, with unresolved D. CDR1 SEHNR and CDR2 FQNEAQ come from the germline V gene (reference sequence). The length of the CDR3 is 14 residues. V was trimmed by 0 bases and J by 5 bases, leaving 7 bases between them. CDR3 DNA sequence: TGTGCCAGCAGCTTAGCTCTGAAAACCGGGGAGCTGTTTTTT. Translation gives CASSLALKTGELFF.

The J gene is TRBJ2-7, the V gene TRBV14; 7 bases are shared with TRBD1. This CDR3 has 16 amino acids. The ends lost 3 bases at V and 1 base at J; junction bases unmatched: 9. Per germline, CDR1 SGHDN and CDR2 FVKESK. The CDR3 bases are TGTGCCAGCAGCCATTCCCCGACAGGGTCGTCCTACGAGCAGTACTTC. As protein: CASSHSPTGSSYEQYF.

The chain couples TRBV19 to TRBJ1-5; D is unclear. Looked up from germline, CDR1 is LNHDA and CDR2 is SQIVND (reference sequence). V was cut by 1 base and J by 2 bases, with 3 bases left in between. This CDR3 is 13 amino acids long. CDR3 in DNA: TGTGCCAGTAGTATAGGGGGCAATCAGCCCCAGCATTTT. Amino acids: CASSIGGNQPQHF.

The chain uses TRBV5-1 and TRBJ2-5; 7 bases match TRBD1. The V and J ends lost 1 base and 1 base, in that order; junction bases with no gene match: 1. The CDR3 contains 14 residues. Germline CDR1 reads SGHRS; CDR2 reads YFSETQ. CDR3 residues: CASSLSGGQETQYF. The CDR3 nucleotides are TGCGCCAGCAGCTTGTCAGGGGGCCAAGAGACCCAGTACTTC. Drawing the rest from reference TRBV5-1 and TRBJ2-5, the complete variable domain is KAGVTQTPRYLIKTRGQQVTLSCSPISGHRSVSWYQQTPGQGLQFLFEYFSETQRNKGNFPGRFSGRQFSNSRSEMNVSTLELGDSALYLCASSLSGGQETQYFGPGTRLLVL.

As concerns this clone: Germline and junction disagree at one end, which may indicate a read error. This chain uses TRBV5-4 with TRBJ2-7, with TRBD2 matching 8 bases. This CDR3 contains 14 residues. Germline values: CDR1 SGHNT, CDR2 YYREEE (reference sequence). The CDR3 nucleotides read TGTGCCAGCAGCTTGCATGGGGCAAGCGGGAGCCACGCCTTC. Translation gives CASSLHGASGSHAF.

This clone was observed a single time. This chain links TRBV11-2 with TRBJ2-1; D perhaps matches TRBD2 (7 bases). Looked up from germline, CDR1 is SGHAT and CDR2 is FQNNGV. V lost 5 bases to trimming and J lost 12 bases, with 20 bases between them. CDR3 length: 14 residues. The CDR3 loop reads CASSPAGAVLGQFF. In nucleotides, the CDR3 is TGTGCCAGCAGCCCGGCGGGGGCTGTGCTCGGGCAGTTCTTC.

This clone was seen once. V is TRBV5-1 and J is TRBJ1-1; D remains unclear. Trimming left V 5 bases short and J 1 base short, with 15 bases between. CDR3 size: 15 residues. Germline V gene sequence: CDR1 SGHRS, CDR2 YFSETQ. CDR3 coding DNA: TGCGCCAGCAGTGGGCTGGCAGGACCGAACACTGAAGCTTTCTTT. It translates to CASSGLAGPNTEAFF. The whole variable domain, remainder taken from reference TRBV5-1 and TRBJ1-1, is KAGVTQTPRYLIKTRGQQVTLSCSPISGHRSVSWYQQTPGQGLQFLFEYFSETQRNKGNFPGRFSGRQFSNSRSEMNVSTLELGDSALYLCASSGLAGPNTEAFFGQGTRLTVV.

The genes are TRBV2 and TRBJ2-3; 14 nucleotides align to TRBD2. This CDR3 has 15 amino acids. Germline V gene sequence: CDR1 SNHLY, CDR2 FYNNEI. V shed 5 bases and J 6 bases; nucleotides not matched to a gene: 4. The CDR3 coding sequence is TGTGCCAGCAGTAGACTAGCGGGGGGGCTGGATACGCAGTATTTT. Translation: CASSRLAGGLDTQYF.

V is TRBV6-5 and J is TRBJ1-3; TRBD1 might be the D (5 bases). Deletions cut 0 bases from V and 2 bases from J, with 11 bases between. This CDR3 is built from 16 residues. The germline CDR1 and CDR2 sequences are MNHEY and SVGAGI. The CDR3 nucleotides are TGTGCCAGCAGTTACTCGATTCGGGGGACTGGAAACACCATATATTTT. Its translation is CASSYSIRGTGNTIYF.

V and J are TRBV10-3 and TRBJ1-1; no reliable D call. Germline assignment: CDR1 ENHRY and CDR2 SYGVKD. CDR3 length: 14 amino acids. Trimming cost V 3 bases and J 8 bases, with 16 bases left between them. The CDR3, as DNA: TGTGCCATCAGTGAACCCGGCCCCGGAACGGAAGCTTTCTTT. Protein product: CAISEPGPGTEAFF.